This TCR beta chain was sequenced for a study of blood T cell repertoires in COVID-19. Measured with immunoSEQ multiplex PCR; TCRdb has only the in-frame clones, and not every one. The profile shows more than 400,000 clones, about nine tenths of them singletons. Germline V CDR1 and CDR2: SQVTM, ANQGSEA. There are 14 residues in the CDR3. V gave up 6 bases and J gave up 1 base; unmatched junction bases: 5. This study enrolled people aged about 18 to 100 from about two dozen US geographic areas. This sequence originates from a woman younger than 30 who had recovered from COVID-19. Sequencing was carried out using PBMCs or T cells enriched from blood (not recorded which). The V gene is TRBV29-1, the J gene TRBJ2-2; 7 positions agree with TRBD1. CDR3 coding DNA: TGCAGCGTGGAGAGGGGGCTGAACACCGGGGAGCTGTTTTTT. Residues: CSVERGLNTGELFF.